This T cell receptor beta chain appears in the sequencing data of a study of identical twins. Overall study results and limits: Invariant cells of the MAIT and iNKT types might have partly distorted the zero-insertion analyses. Out-of-frame alpha sequences common to twins were enriched for low generation probability.

Via MiXCR, TCRdb re-called the 5' RACE reads, giving one row per CDR3 protein. Of about 470,000 distinct CDR3 sequences in the sample, 20% to 30% were seen once. This clonotype was recorded a few times. No antigen is known for it. The CDR3 sequence is 15 residues long. V trimming: 5 bases; J trimming: 8 bases; junction bases outside the gene matches: 7. These sequences were also reported in another study, on T cells expressing NK-cell markers. In that study: Cells sorted as CD3+CD56+NKG2C+, CD3+CD56+NKG2C- and CD3+CD56-NKG2C+ T cells supplied the TCR beta repertoires. Questions lingered over whether expanded NKG2C+ T cell clones were HCMV-specific.

This sequence originates from a woman aged 18-30 years in good health. Material for sequencing was CD4+ T cells sorted from blood. The chain links TRBV12-3 or TRBV12-4 to TRBJ2-1; 12 bases fit TRBD2. The CDR3 DNA reads TGTGCCAGCAGTCCCAGCCTAGCGGGAGGGCATGAGCAGTTCTTC. Translated: CASSPSLAGGHEQFF.